This record concerns one T cell receptor (beta chain) sequence. No antigen is known for it. This sample stems from a study of T cell responses to AZD1222 COVID-19 vaccine. Findings and caveats of the study: Repertoires were collected only later (after the peak T cell response had occurred). Among AZD1222 vaccinees, only six or seven were seropositive at baseline.

Trimming took 6 bases from V and 0 from J, leaving 10 bases between them. Germline CDR1 KGHDR, CDR2 SFDVKD. The CDR3 runs 15 residues. Produced via immunoSEQ multiplex PCR; TCRdb's table is partial and in-frame only. The sample shows 180,000 or so clones, more than 70% of them seen only once. V usage is TRBV24-1 and J usage is TRBJ2-2; a weak D match, TRBD1 (6 bases). The sample here was peripheral blood, taken 28 days after the second AZD1222 dose. This receptor was identified in an adult who received the AZD1222 COVID-19 vaccine. The CDR3 here is CATSSWTANTGELFF. The CDR3 DNA is TGTGCCACCAGTTCATGGACAGCGAACACCGGGGAGCTGTTTTTT.